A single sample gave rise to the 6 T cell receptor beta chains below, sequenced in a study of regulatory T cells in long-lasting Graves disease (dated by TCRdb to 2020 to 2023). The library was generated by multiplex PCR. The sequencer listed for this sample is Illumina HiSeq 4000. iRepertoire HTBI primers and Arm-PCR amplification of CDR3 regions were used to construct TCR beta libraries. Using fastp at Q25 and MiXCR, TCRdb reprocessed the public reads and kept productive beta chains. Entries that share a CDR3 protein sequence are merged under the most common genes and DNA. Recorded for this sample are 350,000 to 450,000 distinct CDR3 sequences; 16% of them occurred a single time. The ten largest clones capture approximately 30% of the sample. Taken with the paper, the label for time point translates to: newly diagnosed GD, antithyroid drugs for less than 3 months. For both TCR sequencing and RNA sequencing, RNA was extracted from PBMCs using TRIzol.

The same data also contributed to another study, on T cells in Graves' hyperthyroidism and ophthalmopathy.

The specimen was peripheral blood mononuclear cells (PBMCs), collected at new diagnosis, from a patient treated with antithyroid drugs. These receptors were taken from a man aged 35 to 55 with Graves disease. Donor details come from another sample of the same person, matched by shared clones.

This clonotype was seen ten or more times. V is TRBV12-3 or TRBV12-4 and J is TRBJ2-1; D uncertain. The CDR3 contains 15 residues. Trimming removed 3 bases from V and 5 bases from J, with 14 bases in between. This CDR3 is CASSFPSMGHNEQFF. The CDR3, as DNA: TGTGCCAGCAGTTTTCCCAGCATGGGTCACAATGAGCAGTTCTTC.

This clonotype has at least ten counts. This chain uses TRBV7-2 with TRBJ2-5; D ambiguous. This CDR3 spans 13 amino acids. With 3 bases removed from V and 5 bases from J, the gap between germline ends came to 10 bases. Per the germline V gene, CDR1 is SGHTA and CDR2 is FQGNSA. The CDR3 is CASSFGVVETQYF. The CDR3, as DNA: TGTGCCAGCAGCTTTGGGGTTGTGGAGACCCAGTACTTC.

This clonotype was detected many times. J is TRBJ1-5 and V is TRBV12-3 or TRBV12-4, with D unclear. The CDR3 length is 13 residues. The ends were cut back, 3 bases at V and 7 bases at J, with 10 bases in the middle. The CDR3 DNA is TGTGCCAGCAGTTTCCGTCGGGAACAGCCCCAGCATTTT. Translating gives CASSFRREQPQHF.

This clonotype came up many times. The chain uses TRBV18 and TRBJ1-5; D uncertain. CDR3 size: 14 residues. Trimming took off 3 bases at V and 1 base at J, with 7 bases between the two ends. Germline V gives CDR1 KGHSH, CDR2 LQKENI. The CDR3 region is CASSPSGSNQPQHF. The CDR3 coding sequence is TGTGCCAGCTCACCTTCGGGGAGCAATCAGCCCCAGCATTTT.

CDR3 coding DNA: TGTGCCAGCAGTTTTGAGGGGTCCCGGGAGCTGTTTTTT. Its protein product is CASSFEGSRELFF. The chain links TRBV25-1 to TRBJ2-2; possibly TRBD1 or TRBD2 for D (5 bases each). V was cut by 5 bases and J by 9 bases, with 13 bases left in between. The CDR3 consists of 13 residues. Germline V lookup: CDR1 MGHDK, CDR2 SYGVNS.

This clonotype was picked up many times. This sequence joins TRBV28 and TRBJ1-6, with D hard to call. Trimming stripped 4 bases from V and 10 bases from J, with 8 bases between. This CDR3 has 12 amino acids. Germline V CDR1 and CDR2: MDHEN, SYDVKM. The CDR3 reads CASSYSQSPLHF. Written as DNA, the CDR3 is TGTGCCAGCAGTTATAGCCAGTCACCCCTCCACTTT.